This T cell receptor beta chain was obtained from a study of T cells in Graves' hyperthyroidism and ophthalmopathy (dated by TCRdb to about 2019). For context, the study as a whole: Peripheral blood was collected at initial diagnosis, before any treatment. To identify TCR V-J signatures that set the groups apart, the researchers used a discovery cohort of about a hundred patients, made up of 43 with Graves' ophthalmopathy and about 59 with stable Graves' hyperthyroidism. An independent validation cohort of fewer than 20 hyperthyroidism patients and roughly 16 patients who later progressed to ophthalmopathy tested prospective prediction of ophthalmopathy. For training and testing, the 110 or so patients in the discovery cohort were randomly divided in a 7:3 ratio. In several Graves' hyperthyroidism patients, the study also compared T-cell repertoires from thyroid tissue with T-cell repertoires from blood. After sampling, hyperthyroidism patients received methimazole starting at 30 mg daily, and ophthalmopathy patients received high-dose intravenous methylprednisolone. TCR Vbeta CDR3 sequencing of 130 to 150 peripheral blood samples (about 45 ophthalmopathy, 75 to 80 hyperthyroidism and around 17 progressor patients) is reported in the paper.

Many counts were recorded for this clonotype. This receptor's antigen is unknown. Per-base qualities were not stored, and no clone one base away is much larger. Amplification of TCR beta CDR3 regions was carried out from RNA transcripts. The first round of RT-PCR for the TCR CDR3 was performed with the HTBI primer set and the Qiagen OneStep RT-PCR kit. Libraries were constructed in a second round of multiplex PCR, after which size selection and purification were performed. The libraries were sequenced on an Illumina HiSeq2000 using paired-end 100 bp reads. The authors processed their data as follows. Raw data were processed with SOAPnuke, discarding reads with adapters, uncalled bases, mean Phred below 15, or no exact constant-primer or identifier match. High-quality paired reads were merged with COPE v1.2.5, and unique nucleotide sequences were defined as clonotypes. MiTCR v1.1 was used to align the clonotypes against IMGT TRBV, TRBD and TRBJ reference segments. Only V-J combinations with frequency above 0.0001, covering 99% to 99.2% of repertoires, were analysed. The TCS score was defined as the ratio of F50 (clonal expansion) to E x V (chaos), calculated using BLOSUM62-based TCRdist between CDR3 peptides within each V-J. Welch's t-statistics and random forest reduced approximately 520 V-J features to some 14, which were used in a naive Bayes classifier (R e1071). The public reads were run again by TCRdb, first through fastp at Q25 and then through MiXCR, and only productive beta chains were kept. Under each unique CDR3 protein, matching rows form one entry showing the most common genes and DNA. What appears here as the V and J calls and clone size reflects TCRdb's work, not the paper's. The sample data list hundreds of thousands of distinct CDR3 sequences, and roughly 17% of these were observed just once. 3.8% of the sample comes from the top ten.

Broad study findings and their caveats: Blood samples also contained most of the expanded thyroid clonotypes (frequency above 0.001), which suggests that blood repertoires may reflect thyroid immune responses. A 13 V-J signature model separated ophthalmopathy from stable hyperthyroidism, with about 90% sensitivity and 81.08% specificity in cross-validation and 80%/75% in testing. In validation, the model predicted progression to ophthalmopathy with 65% to 71% sensitivity and less than 80% specificity, a median of 6.5 months before onset. No statistical method was used to set the sample size in advance, and investigators knew the group allocation.

The CDR3 runs 13 amino acids, cysteine and phenylalanine included. This entry keeps only the CDR3 DNA: 39 bases, framed from base 1. V drops 4 bases and J drops 0 bases, leaving 7 bases in between. A patient counted as having stable Graves' hyperthyroidism if no progression to ophthalmopathy occurred over 18 months of follow-up. Hyperthyroidism patients were newly diagnosed, with disease duration under 2 months, and aged 18 to 65 years. Any patient with an uncontrolled infection, another autoimmune disease, pregnancy or lactation was excluded. Diagnoses were based on clinical symptoms, serum thyroxine and TRAb, thyroid ultrasound and orbital computed tomography. PBMCs were separated from roughly 9.3 ml of fresh peripheral blood using Ficoll-Paque density gradient centrifugation. Trizol reagent was used to extract total RNA, and RNA quality was then checked on an Agilent 2100 Bioanalyzer.

The sample was blood. This TCR was recovered from a woman in her twenties or thirties with Graves' hyperthyroidism. The chain employs TRBV12-3 or TRBV12-4 and TRBJ2-7; the D gene is unclear. The DNA sequence is as follows: TGTGCCAGCAGTTCTAGAACCTCCTACGAGCAGTACTTC. It translates to CASSSRTSYEQYF.